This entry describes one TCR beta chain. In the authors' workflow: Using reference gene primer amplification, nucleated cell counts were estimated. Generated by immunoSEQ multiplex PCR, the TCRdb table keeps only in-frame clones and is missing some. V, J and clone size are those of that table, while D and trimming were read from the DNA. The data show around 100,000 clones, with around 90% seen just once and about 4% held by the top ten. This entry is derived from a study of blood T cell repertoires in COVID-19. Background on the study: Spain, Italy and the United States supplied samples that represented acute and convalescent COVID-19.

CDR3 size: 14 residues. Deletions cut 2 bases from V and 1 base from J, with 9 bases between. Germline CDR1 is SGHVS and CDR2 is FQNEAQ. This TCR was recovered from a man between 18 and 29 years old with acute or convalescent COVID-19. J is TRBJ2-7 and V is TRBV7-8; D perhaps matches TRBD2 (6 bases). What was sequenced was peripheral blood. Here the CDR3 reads CASSLSRGSYEQYF. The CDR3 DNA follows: TGTGCCAGCAGCTTATCGCGGGGTTCCTACGAGCAGTACTTC.